This T cell receptor (beta chain) was retrieved from a study of Graves' ophthalmopathy and Graves' hyperthyroidism. This clonotype was observed many times. PBMCs stemmed from over 8 ml of fresh peripheral blood. RNA transcripts yielded amplified TCR beta CDR3 regions. In the first round, RT-PCR was carried out with HTBI primers, and a multiplex PCR formed the second round. TCRdb independently ran MiXCR on the multiplex PCR reads; one entry per CDR3 protein. The sample has about 640,000 distinct CDR3 sequences, about two fifths seen once. The CDR3 extends over 11 amino acids. V was shortened by 3 bases and J by 7 bases, with 7 bases between the two germline ends. Per the germline V gene, CDR1 is SGHRS and CDR2 is YFSETQ.

The chain recombines TRBV5-1 with TRBJ2-5; a weak D match, TRBD2 (5 bases). This sequence originates from an adult man with Graves' ophthalmopathy. What was sequenced was peripheral blood. The CDR3 region is CASSWETTQYF. CDR3 coding DNA: TGCGCCAGCAGCTGGGAGACGACCCAGTACTTC.